These T cell receptor beta chains were read from a single sample in a study of CD8 T cells in ankylosing spondylitis. TCRdb re-called the 5' RACE reads with MiXCR, one entry per CDR3 protein. Among about 700,000 distinct CDR3 sequences, 15% to 20% were seen once, and the ten largest hold about 20%. Material for sequencing was blood, either unsorted or a sorted T cell fraction (not recorded which). The receptors originated from a male donor with ankylosing spondylitis. CDR3s leave out the opening cysteine and the closing phenylalanine or tryptophan. Fields, in order: V gene, J gene, CDR3 protein.

v_call: TRBV20-1
j_call: TRBJ2-5
cdr3_aa: SARAAGSGVRETQY

v_call: TRBV20-1
j_call: TRBJ2-7
cdr3_aa: SAKTSVPSYEQY

v_call: TRBV24-1
j_call: TRBJ2-7
cdr3_aa: ATSSWGNEQY

v_call: TRBV20-1
j_call: TRBJ2-1
cdr3_aa: SAYVPGGEAGASGLF

v_call: TRBV12-3/TRBV12-4
j_call: TRBJ1-2
cdr3_aa: ASRVSGPRVGYT

v_call: TRBV2
j_call: TRBJ2-1
cdr3_aa: ASMTGIAGGGFAQF

v_call: TRBV27
j_call: TRBJ2-5
cdr3_aa: ASSDLYQETQY

v_call: TRBV12-3/TRBV12-4
j_call: TRBJ2-7
cdr3_aa: ASSSPGQGLVLREQY

v_call: TRBV9
j_call: TRBJ2-3
cdr3_aa: ASSDRSGGQADTQY

v_call: TRBV27
j_call: TRBJ2-5
cdr3_aa: ASSLRASGKQETQY

v_call: TRBV15
j_call: TRBJ1-5
cdr3_aa: ATSRDSGISNQPQH

v_call: TRBV7-3
j_call: TRBJ2-1
cdr3_aa: ASSLKPADEQF

v_call: TRBV20-1
j_call: TRBJ2-3
cdr3_aa: SVYRSTDTQY

v_call: TRBV5-1
j_call: TRBJ1-2
cdr3_aa: ASSLEPANYGYT

v_call: TRBV5-1
j_call: TRBJ1-1
cdr3_aa: ASSLFGRRDTEAF

v_call: TRBV7-2
j_call: TRBJ2-1
cdr3_aa: ASSSKSWVLAGEEQF

v_call: TRBV11-2
j_call: TRBJ2-1
cdr3_aa: ASSLGRAGAEGSSYNEQF

v_call: TRBV5-5
j_call: TRBJ1-4
cdr3_aa: ASSLQGAVEKLF

v_call: TRBV5-5
j_call: TRBJ1-6
cdr3_aa: ASSFDSYNSPLH

v_call: TRBV20-1
j_call: TRBJ2-3
cdr3_aa: SASWLAGSDTQY

v_call: TRBV12-3/TRBV12-4
j_call: TRBJ1-5
cdr3_aa: ASSLGTGGGGYQPQH